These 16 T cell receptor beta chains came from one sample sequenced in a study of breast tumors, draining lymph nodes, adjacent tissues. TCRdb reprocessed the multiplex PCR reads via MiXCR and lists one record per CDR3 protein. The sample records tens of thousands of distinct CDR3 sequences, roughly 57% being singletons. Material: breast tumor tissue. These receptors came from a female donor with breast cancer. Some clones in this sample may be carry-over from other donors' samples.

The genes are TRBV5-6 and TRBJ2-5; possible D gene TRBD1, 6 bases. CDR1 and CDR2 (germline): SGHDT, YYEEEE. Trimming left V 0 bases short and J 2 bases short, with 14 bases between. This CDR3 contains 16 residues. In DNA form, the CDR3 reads TGTGCCAGCAGCTTGGGATCGGACAGAGTTCAAGAGACCCAGTACTTC. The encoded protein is CASSLGSDRVQETQYF.

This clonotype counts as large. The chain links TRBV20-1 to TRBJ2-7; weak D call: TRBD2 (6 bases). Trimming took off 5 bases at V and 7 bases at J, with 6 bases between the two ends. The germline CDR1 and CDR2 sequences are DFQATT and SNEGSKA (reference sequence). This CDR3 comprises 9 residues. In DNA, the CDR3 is TGCAGTGCTGGGAGGGAGCAGTACTTC. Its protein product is CSAGREQYF.

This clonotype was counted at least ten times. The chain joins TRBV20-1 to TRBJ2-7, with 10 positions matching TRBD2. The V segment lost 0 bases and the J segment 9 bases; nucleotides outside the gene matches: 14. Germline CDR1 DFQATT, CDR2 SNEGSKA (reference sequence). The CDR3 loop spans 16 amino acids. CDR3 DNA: TGCAGTGCTAGAGATCTAGGGACTAGCGCGAGGGCCGCGCAGTACTTC. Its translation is CSARDLGTSARAAQYF.

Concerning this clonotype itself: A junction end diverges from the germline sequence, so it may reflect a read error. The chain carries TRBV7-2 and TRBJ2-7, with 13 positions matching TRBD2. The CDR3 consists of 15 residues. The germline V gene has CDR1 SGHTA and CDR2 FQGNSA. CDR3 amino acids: CASSLGLAGLYEQYF. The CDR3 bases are TGCGCCAGCAGCTTGGGACTAGCGGGACTCTACGAGCAGTACTTC. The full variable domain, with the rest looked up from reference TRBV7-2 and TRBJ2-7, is GAGVSQSPSNKVTEKGKDVELRCDPISGHTALYWYRQSLGQGLEFLIYFQGNSAPDKSGLPSDRFSAERTGGSVSTLTIQRTQQEDSAVYLCASSLGLAGLYEQYFGPGTRLTVT.

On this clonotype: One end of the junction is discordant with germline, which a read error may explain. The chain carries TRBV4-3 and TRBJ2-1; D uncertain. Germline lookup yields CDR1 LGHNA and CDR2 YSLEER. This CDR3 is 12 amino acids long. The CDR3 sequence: CANSQDLGAQFF. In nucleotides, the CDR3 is TGCGCCAACAGCCAAGATCTCGGAGCGCAGTTCTTC.

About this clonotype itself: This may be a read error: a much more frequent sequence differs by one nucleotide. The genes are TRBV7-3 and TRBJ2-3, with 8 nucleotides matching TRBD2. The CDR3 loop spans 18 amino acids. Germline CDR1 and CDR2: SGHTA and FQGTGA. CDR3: CASSLYGSGVPITHTQYF. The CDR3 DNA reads TGTGCCAGCAGCCTCTATGGTAGCGGGGTTCCGATCACACATACGCAGTATTTT.

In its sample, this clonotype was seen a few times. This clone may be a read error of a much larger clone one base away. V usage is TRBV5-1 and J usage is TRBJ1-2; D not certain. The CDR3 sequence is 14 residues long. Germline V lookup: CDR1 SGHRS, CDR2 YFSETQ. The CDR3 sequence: CASSLESLDYGFTF. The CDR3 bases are TGCGCCAGCAGCTTGGAATCGCTGGACTATGGCTTCACCTTC.

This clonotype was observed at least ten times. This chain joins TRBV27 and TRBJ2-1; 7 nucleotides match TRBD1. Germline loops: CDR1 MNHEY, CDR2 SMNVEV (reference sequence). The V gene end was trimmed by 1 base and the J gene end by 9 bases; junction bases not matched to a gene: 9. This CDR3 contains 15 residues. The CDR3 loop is CASSLFERGPVEQFF. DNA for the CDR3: TGTGCCAGCAGTTTATTTGAAAGGGGGCCGGTTGAGCAGTTCTTC.

The CDR3 coding sequence is TGTGCCAGCAGTTCGCAGGGTGGAAACACCATATATTTT. Protein: CASSSQGGNTIYF. V and J are TRBV2 and TRBJ1-3; D is perhaps TRBD1 (5 bases). Germline lookup yields CDR1 SNHLY and CDR2 FYNNEI. The CDR3 is made up of 13 amino acids. The ends were cut back, 5 bases at V and 3 bases at J, with 8 bases in the middle.

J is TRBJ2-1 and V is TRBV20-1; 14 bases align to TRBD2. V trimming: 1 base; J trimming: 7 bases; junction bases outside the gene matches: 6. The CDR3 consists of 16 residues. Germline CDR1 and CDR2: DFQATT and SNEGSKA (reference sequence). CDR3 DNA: TGCAGTGCTAGAGGCCCGGGACTAGCGGGAGTAAATGAGCAGTTCTTC. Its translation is CSARGPGLAGVNEQFF.

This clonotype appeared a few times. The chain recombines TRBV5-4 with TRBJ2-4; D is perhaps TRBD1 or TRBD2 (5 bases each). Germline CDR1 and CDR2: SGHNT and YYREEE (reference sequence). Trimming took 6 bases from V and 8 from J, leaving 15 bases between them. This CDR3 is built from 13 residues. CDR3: CASTFPGTDIQYF. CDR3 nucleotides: TGTGCCAGCACCTTCCCAGGGACGGACATTCAGTACTTC.

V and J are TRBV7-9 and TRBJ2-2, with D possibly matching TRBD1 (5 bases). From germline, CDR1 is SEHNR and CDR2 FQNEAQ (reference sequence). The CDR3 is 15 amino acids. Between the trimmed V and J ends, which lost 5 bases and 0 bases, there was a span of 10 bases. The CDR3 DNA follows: TGTGCCAGCAGCCAGGGCTGTGCGAACACCGGGGAGCTGTTTTTT. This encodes CASSQGCANTGELFF. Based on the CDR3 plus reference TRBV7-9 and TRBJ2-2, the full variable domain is DTGVSQNPRHKITKRGQNVTFRCDPISEHNRLYWYRQTLGQGPEFLTYFQNEAQLEKSRLLSDRFSAERPKGSFSTLEIQRTEQGDSAMYLCASSQGCANTGELFFGEGSRLTVL.

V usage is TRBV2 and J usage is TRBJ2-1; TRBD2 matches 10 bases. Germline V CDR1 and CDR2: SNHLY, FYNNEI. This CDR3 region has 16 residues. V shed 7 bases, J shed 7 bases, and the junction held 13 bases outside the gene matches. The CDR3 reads CASMAGLAGAVNEQFF. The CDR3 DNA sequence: TGTGCCAGCATGGCTGGGCTAGCGGGAGCGGTAAATGAGCAGTTCTTC.

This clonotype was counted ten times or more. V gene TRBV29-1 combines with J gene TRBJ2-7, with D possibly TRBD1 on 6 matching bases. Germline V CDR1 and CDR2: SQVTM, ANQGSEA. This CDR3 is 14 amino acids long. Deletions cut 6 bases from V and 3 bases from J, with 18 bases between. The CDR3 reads CSVTRGGVGYEQYF. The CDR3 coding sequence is TGCAGCGTGACCAGGGGTGGGGTCGGCTACGAGCAGTACTTC.

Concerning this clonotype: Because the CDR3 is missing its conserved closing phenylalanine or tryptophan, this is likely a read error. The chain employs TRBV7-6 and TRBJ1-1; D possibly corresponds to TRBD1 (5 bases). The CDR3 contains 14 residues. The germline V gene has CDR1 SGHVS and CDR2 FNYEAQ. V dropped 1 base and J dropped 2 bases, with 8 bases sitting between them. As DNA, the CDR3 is TGTGCCAGCAGCTTAGGACAGAGCAACACTGAAGCTTTCTGT. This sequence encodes CASSLGQSNTEAFC.

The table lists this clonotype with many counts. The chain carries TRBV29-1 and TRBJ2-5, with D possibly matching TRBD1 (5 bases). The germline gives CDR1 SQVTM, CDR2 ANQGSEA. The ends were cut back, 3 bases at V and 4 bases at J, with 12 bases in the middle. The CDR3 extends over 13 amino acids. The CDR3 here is CSVEIFQGETQYF. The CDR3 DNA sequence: TGCAGCGTTGAGATTTTCCAGGGAGAGACCCAGTACTTC.